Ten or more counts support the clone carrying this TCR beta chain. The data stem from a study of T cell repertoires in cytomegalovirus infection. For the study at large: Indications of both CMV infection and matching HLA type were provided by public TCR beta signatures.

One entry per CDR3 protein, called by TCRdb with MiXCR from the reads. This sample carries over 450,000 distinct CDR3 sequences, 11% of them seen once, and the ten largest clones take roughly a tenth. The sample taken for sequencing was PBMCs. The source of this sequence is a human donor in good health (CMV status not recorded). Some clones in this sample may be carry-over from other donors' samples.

The CDR3 sequence: CSARTGYSNQPQHF. CDR3 DNA: TGCAGTGCGCGGACAGGGTATAGCAATCAGCCCCAGCATTTT. The rearrangement uses TRBV20-1 and TRBJ1-5; 8 bases are a match to TRBD1. Germline lookup yields CDR1 DFQATT and CDR2 SNEGSKA (reference sequence). The CDR3 contains 14 residues. The trim removed 6 bases at V and 0 bases at J, leaving 4 bases unmatched.